The present TCR beta chain was sequenced within a study of cytomegalovirus exposure and HLA in healthy donors. Overall study results and limits: Of the V segments, some could not be distinguished, including TRBV6-2 and TRBV6-3, and were excluded.

13 Jbeta primers and 60 Vbeta primers were used for the PCR. The data were produced by immunoSEQ multiplex PCR, yet TCRdb's version contains in-frame clones alone and is incomplete. Among approximately 110,000 clones listed, around two thirds were seen once. With respect to this clone: Its target is not known.

Trimming removed 5 bases at V and 5 bases at J, with 9 bases between. CDR3 length equals 12 residues. Germline values: CDR1 SGHVS, CDR2 FNYEAQ. The specimen sequenced was PBMCs. The receptor comes from a young man in good health and CMV-seropositive. The chain links TRBV7-6 to TRBJ2-5; D is uncertain. The CDR3 DNA reads TGTGCCAGCAGCACGGGTTGGGAGACCCAGTACTTC. This codes for CASSTGWETQYF.